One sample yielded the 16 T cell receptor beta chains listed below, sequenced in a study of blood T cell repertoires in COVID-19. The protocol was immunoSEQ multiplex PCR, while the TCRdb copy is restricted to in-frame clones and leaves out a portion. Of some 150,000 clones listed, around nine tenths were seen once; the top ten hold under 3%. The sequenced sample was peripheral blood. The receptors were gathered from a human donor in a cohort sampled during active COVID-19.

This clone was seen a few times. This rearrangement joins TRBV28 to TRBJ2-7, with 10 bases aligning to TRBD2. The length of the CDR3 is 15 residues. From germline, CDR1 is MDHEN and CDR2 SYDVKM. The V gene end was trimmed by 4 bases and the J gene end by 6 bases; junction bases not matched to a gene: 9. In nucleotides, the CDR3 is TGTGCCAGCAGTTCTCGGACTAGCGGAATAGGCGAGCAGTACTTC. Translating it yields CASSSRTSGIGEQYF.

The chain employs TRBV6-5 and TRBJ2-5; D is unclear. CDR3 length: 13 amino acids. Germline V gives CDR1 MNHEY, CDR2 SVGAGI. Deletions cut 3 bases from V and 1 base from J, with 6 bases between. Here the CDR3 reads CASSYWAQETQYF. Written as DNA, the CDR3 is TGTGCCAGCAGTTATTGGGCCCAAGAGACCCAGTACTTC.

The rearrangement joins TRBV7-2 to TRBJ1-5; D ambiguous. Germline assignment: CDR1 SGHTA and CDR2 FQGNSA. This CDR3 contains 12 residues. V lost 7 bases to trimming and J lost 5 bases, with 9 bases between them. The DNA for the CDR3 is TGTGCCAGCACCGAGGGTTATCAGCCCCAGCATTTT. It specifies CASTEGYQPQHF.

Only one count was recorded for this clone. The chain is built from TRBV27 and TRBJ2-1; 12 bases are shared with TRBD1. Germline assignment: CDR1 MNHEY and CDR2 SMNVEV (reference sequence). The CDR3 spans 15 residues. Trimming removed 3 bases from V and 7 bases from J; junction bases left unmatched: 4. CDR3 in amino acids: CASSLGQGALNEQFF. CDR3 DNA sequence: TGTGCCAGCAGTTTGGGACAGGGGGCGTTAAATGAGCAGTTCTTC.

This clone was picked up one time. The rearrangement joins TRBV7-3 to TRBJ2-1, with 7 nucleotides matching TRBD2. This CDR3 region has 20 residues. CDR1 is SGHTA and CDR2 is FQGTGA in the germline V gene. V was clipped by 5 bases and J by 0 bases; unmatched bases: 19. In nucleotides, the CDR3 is TGTGCCAGCAGCCCCGAGGGTGCGGGGGAGTACTCTAGCTCCTACAATGAGCAGTTCTTC. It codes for CASSPEGAGEYSSSYNEQFF.

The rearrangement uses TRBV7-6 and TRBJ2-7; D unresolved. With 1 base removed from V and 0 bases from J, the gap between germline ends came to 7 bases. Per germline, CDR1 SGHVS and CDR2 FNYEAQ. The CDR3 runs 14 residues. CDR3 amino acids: CASSLDEISYEQYF. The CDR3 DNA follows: TGTGCCAGCAGCTTAGACGAGATCTCCTACGAGCAGTACTTC.

The CDR3, as DNA: TGTGCCAGCAGCCAAGATCTGGGCGGGGAGGATGAGCAGTTCTTC. Its translation is CASSQDLGGEDEQFF. The chain carries TRBV4-2 and TRBJ2-1; D is possibly TRBD2 (6 bases). CDR3 length equals 15 residues. V was clipped by 0 bases and J by 8 bases, with 14 bases between them. CDR1 is LGHNA, CDR2 YNFKEQ, per germline.

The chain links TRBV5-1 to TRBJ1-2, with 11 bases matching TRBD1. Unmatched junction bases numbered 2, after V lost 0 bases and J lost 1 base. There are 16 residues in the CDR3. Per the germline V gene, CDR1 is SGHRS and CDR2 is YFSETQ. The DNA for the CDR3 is TGCGCCAGCAGCTTGGGGACAGGGGGCCTTAACTATGGCTACACCTTC. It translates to CASSLGTGGLNYGYTF.

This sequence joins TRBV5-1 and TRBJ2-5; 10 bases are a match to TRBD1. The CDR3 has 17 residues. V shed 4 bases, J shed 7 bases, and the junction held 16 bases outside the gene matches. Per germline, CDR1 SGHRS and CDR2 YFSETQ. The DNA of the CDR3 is TGCGCCAGCAGCATATCCATTTCGACAGGGGGCTCGGGGACCCAGTACTTC. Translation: CASSISISTGGSGTQYF.

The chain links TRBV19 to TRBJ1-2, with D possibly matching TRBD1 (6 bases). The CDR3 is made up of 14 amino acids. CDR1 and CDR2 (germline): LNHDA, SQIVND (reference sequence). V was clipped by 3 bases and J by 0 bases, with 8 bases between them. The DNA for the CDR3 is TGTGCCAGTAGTATTTCAGGGGCTAACTATGGCTACACCTTC. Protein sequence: CASSISGANYGYTF.

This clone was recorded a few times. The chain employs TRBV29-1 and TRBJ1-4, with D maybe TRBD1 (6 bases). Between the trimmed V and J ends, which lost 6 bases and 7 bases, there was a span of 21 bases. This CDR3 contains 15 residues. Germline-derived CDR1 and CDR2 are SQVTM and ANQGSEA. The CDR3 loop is CSVQPDRSGFEKLFF. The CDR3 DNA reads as TGCAGCGTGCAGCCCGACAGGTCAGGGTTTGAAAAACTGTTTTTT. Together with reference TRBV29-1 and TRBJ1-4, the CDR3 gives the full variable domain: SAVISQKPSRDICQRGTSLTIQCQVDSQVTMMFWYRQQPGQSLTLIATANQGSEATYESGFVIDKFPISRPNLTFSTLTVSNMSPEDSSIYLCSVQPDRSGFEKLFFGSGTQLSVL.

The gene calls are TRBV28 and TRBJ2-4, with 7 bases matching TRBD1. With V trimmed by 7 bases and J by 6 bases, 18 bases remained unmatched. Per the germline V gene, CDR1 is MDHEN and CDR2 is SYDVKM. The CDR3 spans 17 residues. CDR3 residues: CASNGKKTGIHRNIQYF. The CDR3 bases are TGTGCCAGCAACGGAAAAAAGACAGGGATCCATAGAAACATTCAGTACTTC.

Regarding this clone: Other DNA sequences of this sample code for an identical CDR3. The CDR3, as DNA: TGTGCCAGTAGTATTCGGAGCGGGACCAGCACAGATACGCAGTATTTT. This gives the protein CASSIRSGTSTDTQYF. The gene calls are TRBV19 and TRBJ2-3; 7 bases align to TRBD2. CDR1 LNHDA and CDR2 SQIVND come from the germline V gene (reference sequence). Trimming removed 3 bases from V and 0 bases from J; junction bases left unmatched: 6. CDR3 length: 16 residues.

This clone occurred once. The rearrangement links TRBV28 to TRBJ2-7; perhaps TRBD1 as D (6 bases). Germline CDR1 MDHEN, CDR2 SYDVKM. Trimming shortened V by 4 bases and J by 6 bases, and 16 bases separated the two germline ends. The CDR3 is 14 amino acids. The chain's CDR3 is CASSSGPGAPEQYF. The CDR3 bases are TGTGCCAGCAGTTCGGGCCCAGGGGCACCCGAGCAGTACTTC.

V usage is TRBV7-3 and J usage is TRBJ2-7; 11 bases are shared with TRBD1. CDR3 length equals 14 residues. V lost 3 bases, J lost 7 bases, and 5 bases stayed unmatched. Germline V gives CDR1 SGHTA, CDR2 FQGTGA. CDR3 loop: CASSFTGTGGEQYF. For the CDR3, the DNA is TGTGCCAGCAGCTTCACCGGGACAGGGGGTGAGCAGTACTTC.

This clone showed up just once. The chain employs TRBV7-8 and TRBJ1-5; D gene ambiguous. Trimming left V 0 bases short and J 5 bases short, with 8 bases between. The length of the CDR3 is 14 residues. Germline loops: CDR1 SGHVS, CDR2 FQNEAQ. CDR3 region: CASSLALQDQPQHF. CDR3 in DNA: TGTGCCAGCAGCTTAGCGCTTCAGGATCAGCCCCAGCATTTT.